Below, 6 T cell receptor beta chains from the same sample are listed, as sequenced in a study of T-cell reconstitution after alpha-beta-depleted transplantation in children. Unique molecular identifiers were used in preparing the TCRbeta library. TCRdb analysed the PCR reads with MiXCR anew, one entry per CDR3 protein. The table lists around 370,000 distinct CDR3 sequences, 10% of them singletons, with around 2.4% in the top ten. The sequencing used PBMCs from the stem cell graft donor, collected from the stem cell graft. These receptors were collected from a human donor who donated a stem cell graft to a child with acute lymphoblastic leukemia.

This clonotype was recorded at least ten times. The rearrangement uses TRBV7-2 and TRBJ2-7, with 10 bases aligning to TRBD2. Germline V CDR1 and CDR2: SGHTA, FQGNSA. The CDR3 runs to 13 residues. After removal of 5 bases from V and 5 bases from J, the junction contained 3 bases not matched to a gene. The CDR3 sequence: CASSKGLANEQYF. DNA for the CDR3: TGTGCCAGCAGCAAGGGACTAGCGAACGAGCAGTACTTC.

This clonotype has more than one count but fewer than ten. The J gene is TRBJ1-1, the V gene TRBV4-2; D might be TRBD1 (6 bases). Trimming took off 5 bases at V and 5 bases at J, with 21 bases between the two ends. Germline values: CDR1 LGHNA, CDR2 YNFKEQ. The CDR3 is made up of 16 amino acids. Written as DNA, the CDR3 is TGTGCCAGCAGCAGCCCCGGGACACCCACGGGTACTGAAGCTTTCTTT. Its translation: CASSSPGTPTGTEAFF.

In this sample, this clonotype turned up a few times. The rearrangement uses TRBV20-1 and TRBJ2-5, with 8 bases that match TRBD1. CDR3 size: 13 residues. Germline CDR1 reads DFQATT; CDR2 reads SNEGSKA (reference sequence). J gave up 3 bases and V 5 bases, and 5 bases lay outside the gene matches. CDR3 in DNA: TGCAGTGCTGGAAAGGACAGGGAAGAGACCCAGTACTTC. Protein sequence: CSAGKDREETQYF.

This chain links TRBV5-1 with TRBJ2-3; a possible D gene is TRBD1 (6 bases). CDR1 is SGHRS and CDR2 is YFSETQ in the germline V gene. The CDR3 spans 15 residues. The V end was cut by 4 bases, the J end by 4 bases, with 16 bases between. DNA of the CDR3: TGCGCCAGCAGCCAGGGGCGAGGCGGTTCAGATACGCAGTATTTT. Its translation: CASSQGRGGSDTQYF.

The chain uses TRBV9 and TRBJ2-4; D gene ambiguous. This CDR3 contains 16 residues. Trimming stripped 0 bases from V and 0 bases from J, with 10 bases between. Germline V gives CDR1 SGDLS, CDR2 YYNGEE. CDR3 residues: CASSVDSYGAKNIQYF. The CDR3 bases are TGTGCCAGCAGCGTAGATTCATATGGAGCCAAAAACATTCAGTACTTC.

This clonotype occurred a few times. CDR3: CASSSGHPTDTQYF. CDR3 DNA: TGTGCCAGCAGTTCGGGACACCCCACAGATACGCAGTATTTT. V gene TRBV12-3 or TRBV12-4 combines with J gene TRBJ2-3, with D possibly matching TRBD1 (6 bases). V shed 4 bases and J shed 2 bases, with 10 bases lying between them. This CDR3 contains 14 residues.